This entry lists 6 T cell receptor beta chains sequenced from one sample in a study of blood T cell repertoires in COVID-19 (dated by TCRdb to the early 2020s). The method behind the library was the immunoSEQ multiplex PCR assay. TCRdb carries this immuneACCESS record with in-frame sequences only. Its versions omit some clonotypes, under half of them owing to an unresolved V gene in the studies checked, with the rest unexplained. The sample table holds 90,000 to 150,000 clones, of which approximately 77% were seen once. The ten largest clones add up to over 7% of the sample. Sequenced input: peripheral blood. The source of these receptors is a human donor in a cohort sampled during active COVID-19.

The rearrangement joins TRBV21-1 to TRBJ2-3; the table's D call, TRBD2, has no DNA check behind it. TRBV21-1 is designated a pseudogene. This CDR3 has 18 amino acids. CDR3 nucleotide sequence: TGTGCCCTTAAAAGGGGACTAGCGGGAGGTAAGACCACAGATACGCAGTATTTT. It translates to CALKRGLAGGKTTDTQYF.

This chain connects TRBV5-4 to TRBJ1-2, with 9 nucleotides matching TRBD1. V shed 0 bases and J 4 bases; nucleotides not matched to a gene: 4. Germline V gene sequence: CDR1 SGHNT, CDR2 YYREEE (reference sequence). The CDR3 totals 15 residues. Written as DNA, the CDR3 is TGTGCCAGCAGCTTGGGATGGGACAGGGCCTATGGCTACACCTTC. Protein: CASSLGWDRAYGYTF.

The rearrangement joins TRBV30 to TRBJ2-7; 7 bases are shared with TRBD2. This CDR3 is 14 amino acids long. Germline V gene sequence: CDR1 GTSNPN, CDR2 SVGIG (reference sequence). The trim removed 1 base at V and 3 bases at J, leaving 6 bases unmatched. In nucleotides, the CDR3 is TGTGCCTGGAGTGCCCAGCGGGACGACTACGAGCAGTACTTC. Translated, it gives CAWSAQRDDYEQYF.

This clone has just one count. The chain joins TRBV29-1 to TRBJ2-5, with D possibly matching TRBD1 (7 bases). The germline V gene has CDR1 SQVTM and CDR2 ANQGSEA. The V end lost 7 bases, the J end lost 5 bases, and 23 bases lay between the germline ends. The CDR3 totals 15 residues. The DNA of the CDR3 is TGCAGCGCTACGGCGCCGACAGGGAGGTTTGAGACCCAGTACTTC. Its translation is CSATAPTGRFETQYF.

This chain connects TRBV28 to TRBJ2-5, with 11 bases matching TRBD2. V lost 3 bases and J lost 5; bases outside the gene matches: 5. CDR1 MDHEN and CDR2 SYDVKM come from the germline V gene. This CDR3 spans 15 amino acids. As DNA, the CDR3 is TGTGCCAGCAGTTTGTGGACTAGCGGGCGGGAGACCCAGTACTTC. Its protein is CASSLWTSGRETQYF.

The chain couples TRBV7-2 to TRBJ2-1; 10 bases align to TRBD2. Germline assignment: CDR1 SGHTA and CDR2 FQGNSA. The CDR3 totals 15 residues. J was trimmed by 2 bases and V by 3 bases; bases with no gene match: 1. Here the CDR3 reads CASSFSGGPYNEQFF. The CDR3 DNA reads as TGTGCCAGCAGCTTTAGCGGGGGGCCCTACAATGAGCAGTTCTTC.